This T cell receptor (beta chain) was identified in a study of cytomegalovirus exposure and HLA in healthy donors. Findings and limits, study-wide: Most likely, a cluster of highly shared sequence variants arose as a sequencing artifact. Presence/absence analysis assumed near-uniform sequencing depth across donors.

The PCR had 60 Vbeta and 13 Jbeta primers. Sequencing used immunoSEQ multiplex PCR; TCRdb keeps in-frame clones, though not all of them. This repertoire shows about 31,000 clones, roughly two fifths found once; its top ten account for roughly 2%. The CDR3 loop spans 20 amino acids. CDR1 is MNHEY and CDR2 is SMNVEV in the germline V gene (reference sequence). Trimming took 1 base from V and 3 from J; bases not matched to a gene: 11. As regards this clone: No antigen is known for it.

The clonotype comes from a woman between 45 and 60 years old in good health and CMV-seronegative. The source material was PBMCs. The chain combines TRBV27 with TRBJ2-1, with 14 nucleotides matching TRBD2. The CDR3: CASSLFTLRTSGGIYNEQFF. DNA of the CDR3: TGTGCCAGCAGTTTATTTACCTTGCGGACTAGCGGGGGGATCTACAATGAGCAGTTCTTC.